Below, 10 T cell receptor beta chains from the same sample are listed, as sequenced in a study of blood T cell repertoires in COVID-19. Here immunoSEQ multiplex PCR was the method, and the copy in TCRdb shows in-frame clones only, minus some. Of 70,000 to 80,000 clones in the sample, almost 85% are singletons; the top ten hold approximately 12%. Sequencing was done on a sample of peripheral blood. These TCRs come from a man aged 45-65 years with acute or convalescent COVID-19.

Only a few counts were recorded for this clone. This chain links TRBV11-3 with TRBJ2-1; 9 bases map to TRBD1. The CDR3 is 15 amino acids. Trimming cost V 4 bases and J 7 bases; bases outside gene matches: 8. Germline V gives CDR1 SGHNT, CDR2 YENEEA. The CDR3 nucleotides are TGTGCCAGCAGCTCCCGGGACAGGGCGGGGAATGAGCAGTTCTTC. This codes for CASSSRDRAGNEQFF. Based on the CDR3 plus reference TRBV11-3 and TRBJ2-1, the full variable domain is EAGVVQSPRYKIIEKKQPVAFWCNPISGHNTLYWYLQNLGQGPELLIRYENEEAVDDSQLPKDRFSAERLKGVDSTLKIQPAELGDSAVYLCASSSRDRAGNEQFFGPGTRLTVL.

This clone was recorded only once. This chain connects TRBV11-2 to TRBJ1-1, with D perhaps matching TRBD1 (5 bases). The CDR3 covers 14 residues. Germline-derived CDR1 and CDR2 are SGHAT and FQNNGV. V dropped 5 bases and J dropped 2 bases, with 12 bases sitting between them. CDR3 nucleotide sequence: TGTGCCAGCAGCGACAGAACGACCAACACTGAAGCTTTCTTT. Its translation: CASSDRTTNTEAFF.

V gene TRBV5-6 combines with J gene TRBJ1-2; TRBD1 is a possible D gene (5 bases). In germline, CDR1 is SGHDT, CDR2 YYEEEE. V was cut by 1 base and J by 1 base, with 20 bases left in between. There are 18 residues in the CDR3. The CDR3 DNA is TGTGCCAGCAGCTTGTTTGGGGGACTAATTATTGATAACTATGGCTACACCTTC. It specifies CASSLFGGLIIDNYGYTF.

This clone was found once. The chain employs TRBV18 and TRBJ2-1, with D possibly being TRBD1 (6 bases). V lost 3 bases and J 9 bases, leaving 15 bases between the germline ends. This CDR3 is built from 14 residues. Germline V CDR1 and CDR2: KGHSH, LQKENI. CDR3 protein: CASSPSQGKGEQFF. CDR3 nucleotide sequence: TGTGCCAGCTCACCCTCACAGGGAAAGGGTGAGCAGTTCTTC.

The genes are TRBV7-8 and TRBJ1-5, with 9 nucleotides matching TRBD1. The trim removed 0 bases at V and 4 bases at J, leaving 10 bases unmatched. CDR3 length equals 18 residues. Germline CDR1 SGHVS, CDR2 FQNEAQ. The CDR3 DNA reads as TGTGCCAGCAGCTTAGCGCTAGTAGGGACAGGGTTAAATCAGCCCCAGCATTTT. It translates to CASSLALVGTGLNQPQHF. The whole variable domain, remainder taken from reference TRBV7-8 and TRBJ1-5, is GAGVSQSPRYKVAKRGQDVALRCDPISGHVSLFWYQQALGQGPEFLTYFQNEAQLDKSGLPSDRFFAERPEGSVSTLKIQRTQQEDSAVYLCASSLALVGTGLNQPQHFGDGTRLSIL.

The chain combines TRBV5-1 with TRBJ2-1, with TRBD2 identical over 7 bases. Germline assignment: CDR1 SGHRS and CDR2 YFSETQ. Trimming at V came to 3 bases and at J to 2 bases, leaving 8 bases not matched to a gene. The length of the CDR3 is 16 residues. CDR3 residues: CASSSQRGSTYNEQFF. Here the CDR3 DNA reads TGCGCCAGCAGCTCCCAGCGGGGATCCACCTACAATGAGCAGTTCTTC. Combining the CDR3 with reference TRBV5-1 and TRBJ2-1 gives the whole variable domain KAGVTQTPRYLIKTRGQQVTLSCSPISGHRSVSWYQQTPGQGLQFLFEYFSETQRNKGNFPGRFSGRQFSNSRSEMNVSTLELGDSALYLCASSSQRGSTYNEQFFGPGTRLTVL.

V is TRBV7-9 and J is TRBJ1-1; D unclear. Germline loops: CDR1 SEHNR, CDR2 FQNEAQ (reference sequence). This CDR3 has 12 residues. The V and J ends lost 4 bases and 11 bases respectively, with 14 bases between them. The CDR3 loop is CASSSQAGRAFF. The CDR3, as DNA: TGTGCCAGCAGCTCCCAGGCGGGTAGGGCTTTCTTT.

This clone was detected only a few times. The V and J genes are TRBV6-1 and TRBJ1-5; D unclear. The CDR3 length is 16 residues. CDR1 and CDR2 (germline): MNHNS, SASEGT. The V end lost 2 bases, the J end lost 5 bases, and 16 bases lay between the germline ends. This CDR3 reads CASSESPLFRDQPQHF. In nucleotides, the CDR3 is TGTGCCAGCAGTGAAAGCCCCCTTTTCCGCGATCAGCCCCAGCATTTT.

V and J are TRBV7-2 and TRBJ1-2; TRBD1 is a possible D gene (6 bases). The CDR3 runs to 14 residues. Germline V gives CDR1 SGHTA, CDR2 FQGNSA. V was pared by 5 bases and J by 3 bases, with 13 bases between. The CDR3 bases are TGTGCCAGCAGCCCCGTGGGGGCTCACTATGGCTACACCTTC. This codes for CASSPVGAHYGYTF.

CDR3 coding DNA: TGTGCCAGTAGTACCCGTGCAGGCTCCGATCAGCCCCAGCATTTT. Protein product: CASSTRAGSDQPQHF. The V gene is TRBV19, the J gene TRBJ1-5; D gene unclear. Trimming left V 4 bases short and J 5 bases short, with 15 bases between. Looked up from germline, CDR1 is LNHDA and CDR2 is SQIVND (reference sequence). This CDR3 has 15 residues.